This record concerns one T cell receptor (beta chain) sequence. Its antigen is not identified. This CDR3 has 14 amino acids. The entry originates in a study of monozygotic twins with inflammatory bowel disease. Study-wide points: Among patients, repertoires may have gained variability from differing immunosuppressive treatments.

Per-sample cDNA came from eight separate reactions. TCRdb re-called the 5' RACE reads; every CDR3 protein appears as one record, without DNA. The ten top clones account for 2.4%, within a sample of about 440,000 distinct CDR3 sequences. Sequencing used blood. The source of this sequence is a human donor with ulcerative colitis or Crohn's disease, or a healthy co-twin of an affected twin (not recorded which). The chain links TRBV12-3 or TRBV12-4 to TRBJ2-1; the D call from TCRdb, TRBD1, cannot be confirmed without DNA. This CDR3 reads CASSLLGGYNEQFF.